The next 17 T cell receptor beta chains were all read from a single sample in a study of shared clonotypes between healthy human individuals. Terminally differentiated effector memory CD45RA+ cells were left out of the naive CD8 fraction, which was CD45RO-negative and positively selected for CCR7. This table comes from immunoSEQ multiplex PCR, and its TCRdb copy is limited to in-frame clones, with some not included. The table has roughly 2.1 million clones, 85% to 95% seen once. Sequencing input: naive CD8+ T cells from PBMCs. The receptors stem from a man between 18 and 29 years old in good health. Some clones in this sample may be carry-over from other donors' samples.

The chain carries TRBV28 and TRBJ2-1; 8 bases fit TRBD1. This CDR3 region has 14 residues. After removal of 4 bases from V and 7 bases from J, the junction contained 6 bases not matched to a gene. Germline CDR1 and CDR2: MDHEN and SYDVKM. CDR3 DNA: TGTGCCAGCAGTTCACGACAGGGGTCGAATGAGCAGTTCTTC. It yields the protein CASSSRQGSNEQFF.

The chain links TRBV5-1 to TRBJ2-7; 8 bases line up with TRBD1. From germline, CDR1 is SGHRS and CDR2 YFSETQ. Trimming removed 4 bases from V and 2 bases from J; junction bases left unmatched: 8. The CDR3 has 15 residues. Here the CDR3 DNA reads TGCGCCAGCAGCCAAGAAACAGGGGGAACCTACGAGCAGTACTTC. It encodes CASSQETGGTYEQYF. Complete variable domain (other parts from reference TRBV5-1 and TRBJ2-7): KAGVTQTPRYLIKTRGQQVTLSCSPISGHRSVSWYQQTPGQGLQFLFEYFSETQRNKGNFPGRFSGRQFSNSRSEMNVSTLELGDSALYLCASSQETGGTYEQYFGPGTRLTVT.

This clone was recorded once. The rearrangement links TRBV4-2 to TRBJ2-3; 7 bases align to TRBD1. The CDR3 runs to 18 residues. Germline V gene lookup returns CDR1 LGHNA and CDR2 YNFKEQ. V was pared by 5 bases and J by 2 bases, with 16 bases of the junction left unmatched. The CDR3: CASSTEGTGTAITDTQYF. CDR3 in DNA: TGTGCCAGCAGCACAGAGGGAACCGGGACAGCAATCACAGATACGCAGTATTTT.

In DNA form, the CDR3 reads TGCGCCAGCAGCCAAGATAGGAGCGAGCAGTACTTC. It yields the protein CASSQDRSEQYF. The genes are TRBV4-3 and TRBJ2-7; D is unresolved. Germline CDR1 reads LGHNA; CDR2 reads YSLEER. The V gene lost 0 bases and the J gene lost 6 bases, with 6 bases spanning the gap. This CDR3 has 12 amino acids.

The V gene is TRBV7-9, the J gene TRBJ1-5, with D possibly TRBD1 on 5 matching bases. This CDR3 comprises 16 residues. Deletions cut 2 bases from V and 0 bases from J, with 11 bases between. Per germline, CDR1 SEHNR and CDR2 FQNEAQ (reference sequence). The DNA for the CDR3 is TGTGCCAGCAGCTTAATTGGGACGGATAGCAATCAGCCCCAGCATTTT. It is translated as CASSLIGTDSNQPQHF.

This chain links TRBV28 with TRBJ2-7, with D hard to call. This CDR3 is 15 amino acids long. Germline CDR1 reads MDHEN; CDR2 reads SYDVKM. V was pared by 4 bases and J by 2 bases, with 15 bases between. The DNA of the CDR3 is TGTGCCAGCAGTTATTCCACCGGCCGTACCTACGAGCAGTACTTC. Translating it yields CASSYSTGRTYEQYF.

About this clone itself: This sample also contains other DNA sequences that code for the same CDR3. V is TRBV27 and J is TRBJ1-1; weak D call: TRBD1 (5 bases). The V and J ends lost 3 bases and 6 bases respectively, with 8 bases between them. From germline, CDR1 is MNHEY and CDR2 SMNVEV (reference sequence). The CDR3 runs 12 residues. The chain's CDR3 is CASSFRGAEAFF. The CDR3 region has the DNA TGTGCCAGCAGTTTTCGGGGGGCTGAAGCTTTCTTT.

In the case of this clone: Within the sample, other DNA sequences also encode this same CDR3. The rearrangement joins TRBV9 to TRBJ1-1; D not certain. The CDR3 sequence is 14 residues long. Germline CDR1 reads SGDLS; CDR2 reads YYNGEE. The V gene lost 4 bases and the J gene lost 0 bases, with 10 bases spanning the gap. Here the CDR3 reads CASSPGLMNTEAFF. CDR3 in DNA: TGTGCCAGCAGCCCCGGTTTAATGAACACTGAAGCTTTCTTT. Filled out from reference TRBV9 and TRBJ1-1, the complete variable domain reads DSGVTQTPKHLITATGQRVTLRCSPRSGDLSVYWYQQSLDQGLQFLIQYYNGEERAKGNILERFSAQQFPDLHSELNLSSLELGDSALYFCASSPGLMNTEAFFGQGTRLTVV.

The chain recombines TRBV21-1 with TRBJ2-3; no check of the table's D call, TRBD2, against the DNA was made. TRBV21-1 is termed a pseudogene. The CDR3 extends over 17 amino acids. The CDR3 DNA reads as TGTGCCAGCAGCATACGAGGGACTAGCGGTAGCACAGATACGCAGTATTTT. Amino acid sequence: CASSIRGTSGSTDTQYF.

The chain uses TRBV4-1 and TRBJ2-7, with TRBD1 matching 8 bases. J gave up 5 bases and V 3 bases, and 6 bases lay outside the gene matches. This CDR3 has 14 residues. Germline CDR1 and CDR2: MGHRA and YSYEKL. The CDR3 spells CASSHGQGANEQYF. For the CDR3, the DNA is TGCGCCAGCAGCCATGGACAGGGAGCAAACGAGCAGTACTTC.

This clone was picked up one time. The sample has other DNA sequences that encode this CDR3 too. The chain is built from TRBV9 and TRBJ2-1; D is tentatively TRBD1 or TRBD2 (5 bases each). Trimming pared 3 bases from V and 4 bases from J, leaving 11 bases between. This CDR3 comprises 14 residues. The V gene's germline CDR1 is SGDLS and CDR2 YYNGEE. CDR3 sequence: CASSAGTSYNEQFF. The CDR3, as DNA: TGTGCCAGCAGCGCCGGGACGTCGTACAATGAGCAGTTCTTC.

The chain has TRBV27 and TRBJ2-1; D gene ambiguous. This CDR3 is 11 amino acids long. Germline CDR1 MNHEY, CDR2 SMNVEV (reference sequence). V shed 7 bases and J shed 7 bases, with 8 bases lying between them. The CDR3 loop is CASTYGNEQFF. In DNA form, the CDR3 reads TGTGCCAGCACCTATGGAAATGAGCAGTTCTTC.

This rearrangement joins TRBV9 to TRBJ2-3; D unresolved. The CDR3 has 14 amino acids. Deletions cut 2 bases from V and 3 bases from J, with 10 bases between. Per the germline V gene, CDR1 is SGDLS and CDR2 is YYNGEE. DNA of the CDR3: TGTGCCAGCAGCGTGGCGGCAGCGACAGATACGCAGTATTTT. This codes for CASSVAAATDTQYF.

The genes are TRBV10-1 and TRBJ2-5; D is perhaps TRBD1 (8 bases). This CDR3 spans 15 amino acids. V dropped 6 bases and J dropped 1 base, with 15 bases sitting between them. The germline V gene encodes CDR1 WNHNN and CDR2 SYGVQD (reference sequence). DNA of the CDR3: TGCGCCAGCAGACAACAGGGGGAGGGCCAAGAGACCCAGTACTTC. Encoded protein: CASRQQGEGQETQYF.

The table lists this clone with a few counts. The V and J genes are TRBV7-9 and TRBJ1-1; D remains unclear. Trimming stripped 3 bases from V and 4 bases from J, with 6 bases between. Germline CDR1 is SEHNR and CDR2 is FQNEAQ (reference sequence). The CDR3 is made up of 12 amino acids. The chain's CDR3 is CASSFSVTEAFF. DNA of the CDR3: TGTGCCAGCAGCTTTTCCGTCACTGAAGCTTTCTTT.

This sequence joins TRBV11-2 and TRBJ1-1; D not certain. The CDR3 sequence is 15 residues long. Germline V gives CDR1 SGHAT, CDR2 FQNNGV. The V end lost 5 bases, the J end lost 0 bases, and 13 bases lay between the germline ends. The CDR3 sequence is CASSVYRSMNTEAFF. As DNA, the CDR3 is TGTGCCAGCAGCGTGTACAGATCTATGAACACTGAAGCTTTCTTT.

V and J are TRBV15 and TRBJ2-5; D remains unclear. V lost 0 bases and J 4 bases, leaving 6 bases between the germline ends. There are 13 residues in the CDR3. Germline V lookup: CDR1 LNHNV, CDR2 YYDKDF (reference sequence). The CDR3 sequence is CATSRDDGETQYF. The CDR3 region has the DNA TGTGCCACCAGCAGAGATGATGGAGAGACCCAGTACTTC.